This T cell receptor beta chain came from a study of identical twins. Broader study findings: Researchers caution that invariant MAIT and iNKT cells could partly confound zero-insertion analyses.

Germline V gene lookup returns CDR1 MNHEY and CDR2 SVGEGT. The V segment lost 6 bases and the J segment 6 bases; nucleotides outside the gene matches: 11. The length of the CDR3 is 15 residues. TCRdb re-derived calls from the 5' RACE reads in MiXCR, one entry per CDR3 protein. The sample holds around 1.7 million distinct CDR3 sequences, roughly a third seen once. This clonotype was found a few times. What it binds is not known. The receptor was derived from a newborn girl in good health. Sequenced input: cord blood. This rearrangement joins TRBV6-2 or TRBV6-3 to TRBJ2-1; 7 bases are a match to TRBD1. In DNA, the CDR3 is TGTGCCAGCAGGCCGCTGGGACAGAAGAGCAATGAGCAGTTCTTC. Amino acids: CASRPLGQKSNEQFF.